The source of this TCR beta chain is a study of CD8+ T cells in alopecia areata. General study findings and limits: Clonality was higher in lesional than normal scalp, especially in alopecia totalis/universalis.

Of note for this clone: Its target is unknown.

The germline V and J ends were trimmed by 5 bases and 3 bases, with 9 bases remaining between them. Per germline, CDR1 MGHDK and CDR2 SYGVNS. The CDR3 is made up of 13 amino acids. RNA was extracted and reverse transcribed into cDNA as the sequencing template. The assay was immunoSEQ multiplex PCR, and TCRdb's table has in-frame clones only and misses some. The sample shows 120,000 or so clones, over 60% of them seen only once. Treatment described: oral pan-JAK inhibitor, 5-10 mg twice daily. Material: CD4+ T cells sorted from blood, obtained at week 4, from a patient treated with tofacitinib. The chain combines TRBV25-1 with TRBJ2-3; D is ambiguous. The clonotype was recovered from a human donor with alopecia areata. Written as DNA, the CDR3 is TGTGCCAGCAGTTCCTCCCCGACAGATACGCAGTATTTT. As protein: CASSSSPTDTQYF.